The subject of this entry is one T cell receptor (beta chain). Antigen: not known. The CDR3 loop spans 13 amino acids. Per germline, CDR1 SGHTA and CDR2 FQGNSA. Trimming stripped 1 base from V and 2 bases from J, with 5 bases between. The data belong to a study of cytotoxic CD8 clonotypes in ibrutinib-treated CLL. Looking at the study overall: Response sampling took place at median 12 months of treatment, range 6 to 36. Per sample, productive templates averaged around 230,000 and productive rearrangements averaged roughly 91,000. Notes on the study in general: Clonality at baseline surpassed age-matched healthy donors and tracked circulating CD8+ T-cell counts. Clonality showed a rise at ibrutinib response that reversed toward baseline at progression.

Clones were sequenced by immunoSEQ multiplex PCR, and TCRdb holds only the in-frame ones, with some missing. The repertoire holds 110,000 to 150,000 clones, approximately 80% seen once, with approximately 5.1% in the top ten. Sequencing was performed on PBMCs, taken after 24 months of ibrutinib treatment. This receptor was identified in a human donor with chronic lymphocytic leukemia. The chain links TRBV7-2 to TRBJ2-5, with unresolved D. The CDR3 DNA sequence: TGTGCCAGCAGCTTAGGGCGTCAAGAGACCCAGTACTTC. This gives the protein CASSLGRQETQYF.